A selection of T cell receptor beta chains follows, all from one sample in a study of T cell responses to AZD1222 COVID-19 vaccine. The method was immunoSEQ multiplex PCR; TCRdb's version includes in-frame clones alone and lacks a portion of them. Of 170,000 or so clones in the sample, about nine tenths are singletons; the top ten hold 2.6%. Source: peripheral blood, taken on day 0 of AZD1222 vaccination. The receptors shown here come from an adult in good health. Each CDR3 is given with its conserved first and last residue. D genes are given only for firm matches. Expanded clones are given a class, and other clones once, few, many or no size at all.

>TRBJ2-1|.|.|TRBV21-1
TGTGCCAGCAGCAAAGCGGACCACACGGGAGAGCACTACAATGAGCAGTTCTTC
CASSKADHTGEHYNEQFF
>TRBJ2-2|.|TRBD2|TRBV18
TGTGCCAGCTCACCACCGGGTAGAGCGGGAGTTTCTAACGGGGAGCTGTTTTTT
CASSPPGRAGVSNGELFF
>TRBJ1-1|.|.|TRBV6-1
TGTGCCAGCAGTGAACGAGCTTCGGCAGGGCTGAACACTGAAGCTTTCTTT
CASSERASAGLNTEAFF
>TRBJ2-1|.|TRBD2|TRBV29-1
TGCAGCGTTGGTCAGGCGGGAGGGGTCAATGAGCAGTTCTTC
CSVGQAGGVNEQFF
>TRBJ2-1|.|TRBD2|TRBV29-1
TGCAGCGTTGAATGGGCTGGACTAGCGGACAATGAGCAGTTCTTC
CSVEWAGLADNEQFF
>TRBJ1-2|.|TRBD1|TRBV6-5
TGTGCCAGCAGTTACGGGGGACAGAACTATGGCTACACCTTC
CASSYGGQNYGYTF
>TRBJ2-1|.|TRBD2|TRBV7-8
TGTGCCAGCAGCGCGAGACTAGCGGGAGCCTACAATGAGCAGTTCTTC
CASSARLAGAYNEQFF
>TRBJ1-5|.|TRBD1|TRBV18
TGTGCCAGCTCCCCGAGACAGGGAAGGGATCAGCCCCAGCATTTT
CASSPRQGRDQPQHF
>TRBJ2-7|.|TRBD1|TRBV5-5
TGTGCCAGCGCTCCGGGACAGGGGGCCGGGGAGCAGTACTTC
CASAPGQGAGEQYF
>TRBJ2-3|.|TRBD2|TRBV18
TGTGCCAGCTCACCACCGGTGGGGGGGAGCACAGATACGCAGTATTTT
CASSPPVGGSTDTQYF
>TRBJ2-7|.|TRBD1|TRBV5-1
TGCGCCAGCAGCTCAAGCACTTCAGGGGGCCCCTTCTCCTACGAGCAGTACTTC
CASSSSTSGGPFSYEQYF
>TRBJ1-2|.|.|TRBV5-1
TGCGCCAGCAGCCCCACAGGGTCTGGCTACACCTTC
CASSPTGSGYTF
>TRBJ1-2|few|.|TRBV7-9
TGTGCCAGCAGCTTAGCGAGATGGGGGGCAGGAGACTATGGCTACACCTTC
CASSLARWGAGDYGYTF
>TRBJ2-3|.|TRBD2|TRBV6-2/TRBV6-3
TGTGCCAGCAGTTCGGGACTAGCGGGAGGAAGAACTAGCACAGATACGCAGTATTTT
CASSSGLAGGRTSTDTQYF
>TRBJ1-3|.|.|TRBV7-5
TGTGTCAGAAGCTTAAACGGATACTCTGGAAACACCATATATTTT
CVRSLNGYSGNTIYF
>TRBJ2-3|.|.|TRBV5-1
TGCGCCAGCAGCTTGGCTCCAGGTAGCACAGATACGCAGTATTTT
CASSLAPGSTDTQYF
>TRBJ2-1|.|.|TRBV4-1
TGCGCCAGCAGCCAAGATGGGGGAGTTCGGCGATTCTTC
CASSQDGGVRRFF
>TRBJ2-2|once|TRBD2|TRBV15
TGTGCCACCAGCAGGGCCGGGACTAGCGGGAGGGCGGTGGCCGGGGAGCTGTTTTTT
CATSRAGTSGRAVAGELFF
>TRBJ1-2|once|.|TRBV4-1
TGCGCCAGCAGCCACCTAGGAGCAGGGGAGGAGGCTACCTACACCTTC
CASSHLGAGEEATYTF
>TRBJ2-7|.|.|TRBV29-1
TGCAGCGTTGACCCCCACTCCTGGCTAACCTACGAGCAGTACTTC
CSVDPHSWLTYEQYF
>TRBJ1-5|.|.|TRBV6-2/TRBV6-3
TGTGCCAGCAGTTACTCCCGGGGGCACGGGAGTCATCAGCCCCAGCATTTT
CASSYSRGHGSHQPQHF
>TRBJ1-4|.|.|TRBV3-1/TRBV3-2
TGTGCCAGCAGCCAAGATTCCAAGAAACTGTTTTTT
CASSQDSKKLFF
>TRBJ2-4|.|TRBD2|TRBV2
TGTGCCAGCAGCGGCGGCGCCGGCCTAGCGGGAGGTCGCTTC
CASSGGAGLAGGRF
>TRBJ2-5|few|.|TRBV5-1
TGCGCCAGCAGCTATGCTAGCGCCGCACAAGAGACCCAGTACTTC
CASSYASAAQETQYF
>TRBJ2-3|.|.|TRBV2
TGTGCCAGCAGTTACAGGGCACTCACAGATACGCAGTATTTT
CASSYRALTDTQYF
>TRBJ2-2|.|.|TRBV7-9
TGTGCCAGCAGCATCCAGACAGGTCCCGCCGGGGAGCTGTTTTTT
CASSIQTGPAGELFF
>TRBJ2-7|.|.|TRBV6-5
TGTGCCAGCAGTTACCAGGGATTAGAGCAGTACTTC
CASSYQGLEQYF
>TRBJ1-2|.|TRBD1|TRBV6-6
TGTGCCAGCAGTTACCCGACAGGGACCTTCGATGGCTACACCTTC
CASSYPTGTFDGYTF
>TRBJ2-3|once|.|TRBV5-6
TGTGCCAGCAGCTTAATAGCCGGGGTGGGGATAAGCACAGATACGCAGTATTTT
CASSLIAGVGISTDTQYF
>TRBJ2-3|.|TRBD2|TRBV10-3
TGTGCCATCAGTGAGGGACTAGCGGGAGGTGATCAAGGCACAGATACGCAGTATTTT
CAISEGLAGGDQGTDTQYF
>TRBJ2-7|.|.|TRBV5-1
TGCGCCAGCAGCTTGGGATCCTCCTACGAGCAGTACTTC
CASSLGSSYEQYF
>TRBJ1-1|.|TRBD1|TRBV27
TGTGCCAGCAGTCCCCTCGGACAGGGCCGAAGAGCGAGTGAAGCTTTCTTT
CASSPLGQGRRASEAFF
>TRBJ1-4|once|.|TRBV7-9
TGTGCCAGCAGCCGAGCGTTTAATGAAAAACTGTTTTTT
CASSRAFNEKLFF
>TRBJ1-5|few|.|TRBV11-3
TGTGCCATCACGAAGAGCCTAGCGCGTATGAAGCCCCAGCATTTT
CAITKSLARMKPQHF
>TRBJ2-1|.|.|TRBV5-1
TGCGCCAGCAGCTTGAATTCCGATGAGCAGTTCTTC
CASSLNSDEQFF
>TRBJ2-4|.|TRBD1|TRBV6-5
TGTGCCAGCAGTTTTCCCGGGACAGAAGCCAAAAACATTCAGTACTTC
CASSFPGTEAKNIQYF
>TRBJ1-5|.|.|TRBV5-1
TGCGCCAGCAGCTTGGGGCAGGGTCATCAGCCCCAGCATTTT
CASSLGQGHQPQHF
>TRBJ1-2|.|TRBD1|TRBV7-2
TGTGCCAGCAGCGAACAGGGGGCTGGGTATGGCTACACCTTC
CASSEQGAGYGYTF
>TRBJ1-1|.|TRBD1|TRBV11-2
TGTGCCAGCAGCGCGGACAGGGCTGAAGCTTTCTTT
CASSADRAEAFF
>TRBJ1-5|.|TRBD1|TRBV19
TGTGCCAGTAGTGCCGACAGGGTGAATGGTCAGCCCCAGCATTTT
CASSADRVNGQPQHF
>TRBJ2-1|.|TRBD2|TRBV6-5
TGTGCCAGCAGACGACTAGCGGGAGGGTACAATGAGCAGTTCTTC
CASRRLAGGYNEQFF
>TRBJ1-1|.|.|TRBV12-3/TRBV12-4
TGTGCCAGCAGTCCTCAACAGAACACTGAAGCTTTCTTT
CASSPQQNTEAFF
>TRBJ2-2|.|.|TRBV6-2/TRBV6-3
TGTGCCAGCAGTTCGTGGATGGGTACCGGGGAGCTGTTTTTT
CASSSWMGTGELFF
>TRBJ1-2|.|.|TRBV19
TGTGCCAGTAGTATAGTTCTGGACAGCGTTTATGGCTACACCTTC
CASSIVLDSVYGYTF
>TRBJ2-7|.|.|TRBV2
TGTGCCAGCAGGGGGCCAGGGCTAGGCGGTTACGAGCAGTACTTC
CASRGPGLGGYEQYF
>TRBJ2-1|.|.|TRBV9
TGTGCCAGCAGCTCCGGAGGGGGACAGTCCTACAATGAGCAGTTCTTC
CASSSGGGQSYNEQFF
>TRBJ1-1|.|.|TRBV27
TGTGCCAGCAGTTTAAATGAGAACACTGAAGCTTTCTTT
CASSLNENTEAFF
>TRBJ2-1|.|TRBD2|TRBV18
TGTGCCAGCTCACCACGGAGCGGGACTAGCGGGAGCACTGAGCAGTTCTTC
CASSPRSGTSGSTEQFF
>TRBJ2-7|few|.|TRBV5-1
TGCGCCAGCAGCTTGGACGTCTCTAGGGACGAGCAGTACTTC
CASSLDVSRDEQYF
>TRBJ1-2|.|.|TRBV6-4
TGTGCCAGCAGTGACTCGAGGGGTCTGGCCTTC
CASSDSRGLAF
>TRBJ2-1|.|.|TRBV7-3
TGTGCCAGCAGCCCCCGGGACTACAATGAGCAGTTCTTC
CASSPRDYNEQFF